One and the same sample provided the 29 T cell receptor beta chains below, sequenced in a study of blood T cell repertoires in COVID-19. Sequencing was performed with immunoSEQ multiplex PCR; in TCRdb, only in-frame clones are kept and a portion is missing. Of around 300,000 clones listed, roughly nine tenths are singletons. Sequencing was done on a sample of PBMCs or T cells enriched from blood (not recorded which). Receptor source: a middle-aged woman who had recovered from COVID-19.

The genes are TRBV30 and TRBJ2-5; 7 nucleotides agree with TRBD2. This CDR3 is 13 amino acids long. The germline V gene encodes CDR1 GTSNPN and CDR2 SVGIG (reference sequence). V was clipped by 2 bases and J by 5 bases; unmatched bases: 5. CDR3 sequence: CAWSSGTIETQYF. Here the CDR3 DNA reads TGTGCCTGGAGTTCCGGGACTATTGAGACCCAGTACTTC.

J is TRBJ2-4 and V is TRBV18, with D hard to call. V lost 4 bases, J lost 8 bases, and 9 bases lay in between. The CDR3 consists of 12 residues. The germline CDR1 and CDR2 sequences are KGHSH and LQKENI. DNA of the CDR3: TGTGCCAGCTCACGAGACACGGACATTCAGTACTTC. Translated, it gives CASSRDTDIQYF. Full variable domain (missing parts from reference TRBV18 and TRBJ2-4): NAGVMQNPRHLVRRRGQEARLRCSPMKGHSHVYWYRQLPEEGLKFMVYLQKENIIDESGMPKERFSAEFPKEGPSILRIQQVVRGDSAAYFCASSRDTDIQYFGAGTRLSVL.

This chain uses TRBV28 with TRBJ2-1; D possibly corresponds to TRBD2 (5 bases). The CDR3 is 16 residues long. Germline V CDR1 and CDR2: MDHEN, SYDVKM. V dropped 4 bases and J dropped 0 bases, with 13 bases sitting between them. The CDR3: CASSSWTRSSYNEQFF. Written as DNA, the CDR3 is TGTGCCAGCAGTTCCTGGACTCGTAGCTCCTACAATGAGCAGTTCTTC.

The chain is built from TRBV6-1 and TRBJ2-1, with TRBD1 matching over 8 bases. There are 17 residues in the CDR3. Trimming cost V 4 bases and J 7 bases; bases outside gene matches: 15. Germline V CDR1 and CDR2: MNHNS, SASEGT. In nucleotides, the CDR3 is TGTGCCAGCAGTGCCCGACAGGGGAGCTTAGGATGGAATGAGCAGTTCTTC. It codes for CASSARQGSLGWNEQFF.

The V gene is TRBV19, the J gene TRBJ1-2; no clear D gene. V lost 3 bases to trimming and J lost 6 bases, with 11 bases between them. CDR1 and CDR2 (germline): LNHDA, SQIVND (reference sequence). The CDR3 runs to 13 residues. The CDR3 coding sequence is TGTGCCAGTAGTATCGGAGGCGGCGATGGCTACACCTTC. It codes for CASSIGGGDGYTF.

This clone was seen only a few times. The chain joins TRBV7-2 to TRBJ2-1; D is perhaps TRBD2 (6 bases). The CDR3 extends over 15 amino acids. Trimming took 6 bases from V and 3 from J, leaving 15 bases between them. Germline values: CDR1 SGHTA, CDR2 FQGNSA. The CDR3 DNA reads TGTGCCAGCAGACTAGGCGGGGTCCGCTACAATGAGCAGTTCTTC. This translates into CASRLGGVRYNEQFF.

V gene TRBV6-2 or TRBV6-3 combines with J gene TRBJ2-3; TRBD2 matches at 7 bases. Looked up from germline, CDR1 is MNHEY and CDR2 is SVGEGT. V shed 1 base and J 3 bases; nucleotides not matched to a gene: 4. The CDR3 loop spans 15 amino acids. The CDR3 sequence: CASSYWAGETDTQYF. Written as DNA, the CDR3 is TGTGCCAGCAGTTACTGGGCGGGAGAGACAGATACGCAGTATTTT.

This clone came up once. The genes are TRBV20-1 and TRBJ2-5; 7 nucleotides match TRBD1. This CDR3 is built from 14 residues. CDR1 and CDR2 (germline): DFQATT, SNEGSKA (reference sequence). V shed 3 bases, J shed 5 bases, and the junction held 9 bases outside the gene matches. The CDR3 protein is CSASSLGQVETQYF. The CDR3, as DNA: TGCAGTGCTAGTTCCCTAGGACAGGTCGAGACCCAGTACTTC.

This chain joins TRBV11-2 and TRBJ2-2; D ambiguous. Germline V gene data show CDR1 as SGHAT and CDR2 as FQNNGV. Between the trimmed V and J ends, which lost 0 bases and 3 bases, there was a span of 17 bases. The CDR3 totals 18 residues. CDR3 sequence: CASSLDSLAVRDTGELFF. The DNA for the CDR3 is TGTGCCAGCAGCTTAGATTCTCTCGCGGTTCGGGACACCGGGGAGCTGTTTTTT.

This clone has only a few counts. The J gene is TRBJ2-1, the V gene TRBV19, with a tentative D call TRBD1 (6 bases). Germline-derived CDR1 and CDR2 are LNHDA and SQIVND (reference sequence). The ends were cut back, 3 bases at V and 5 bases at J, with 11 bases in the middle. This CDR3 has 14 residues. The CDR3 DNA reads TGTGCCAGTAGTATCACAGGGAAGGACAATGAGCAGTTCTTC. Translation gives CASSITGKDNEQFF.

DNA for the CDR3: TGCGCCAGCAGACCGACTAGCGCCGACTCCTCCTACGAGCAGTACTTC. Residues: CASRPTSADSSYEQYF. The gene calls are TRBV10-1 and TRBJ2-7; TRBD2 matches at 8 bases. Germline CDR1 WNHNN, CDR2 SYGVQD (reference sequence). The CDR3 has 16 residues. V was pared by 6 bases and J by 0 bases, with 10 bases of the junction left unmatched.

The chain carries TRBV28 and TRBJ1-5; no definite D call. The germline gives CDR1 MDHEN, CDR2 SYDVKM. V lost 6 bases and J lost 2, with 17 bases in between. The CDR3 spans 16 residues. Here the CDR3 reads CASSPATSLGNQPQHF. DNA of the CDR3: TGTGCCAGCAGCCCTGCGACTTCGTTGGGCAATCAGCCCCAGCATTTT.

The rearrangement uses TRBV3-1 (or the pseudogene TRBV3-2) and TRBJ1-6; D gene ambiguous. Looked up from germline, CDR1 is LGHDT and CDR2 is YNNKEL (reference sequence). Trimming removed 1 base from V and 6 bases from J, with 13 bases in between. The CDR3 consists of 16 residues. CDR3 residues: CASSQGRRGLNSPLHF. CDR3 coding DNA: TGTGCCAGCAGCCAAGGTCGGAGAGGACTTAATTCACCCCTCCACTTT.

Only one count was recorded for this clone. J is TRBJ2-3 and V is TRBV5-1, with 10 bases fitting TRBD2. V gave up 4 bases and J gave up 4 bases; unmatched junction bases: 9. This CDR3 contains 16 residues. Germline assignment: CDR1 SGHRS and CDR2 YFSETQ. The CDR3 nucleotides are TGCGCCAGCAGCCCGCAGGGACTAGCGCTGGCAGATACGCAGTATTTT. It encodes CASSPQGLALADTQYF.

The chain carries TRBV19 and TRBJ1-5; 10 nucleotides line up with TRBD1. Looked up from germline, CDR1 is LNHDA and CDR2 is SQIVND (reference sequence). This CDR3 region has 15 residues. Trimming cost V 8 bases and J 5 bases; bases outside gene matches: 9. The CDR3 DNA reads as TGTGCCAGTTCTCCCGGACAGGGGGTTGATCAGCCCCAGCATTTT. Amino acid sequence: CASSPGQGVDQPQHF.

The chain links TRBV9 to TRBJ2-3; no clear D. CDR1 and CDR2 (germline): SGDLS, YYNGEE. This CDR3 contains 14 residues. The V and J ends lost 2 bases and 0 bases respectively, with 7 bases between them. The DNA of the CDR3 is TGTGCCAGCAGCGTTGGGCCAAGCACAGATACGCAGTATTTT. It translates to CASSVGPSTDTQYF.

The rearrangement uses TRBV18 and TRBJ2-1, with a possible D match to TRBD2 (5 bases). With 3 bases removed from V and 8 bases from J, the gap between germline ends came to 17 bases. The V gene's germline CDR1 is KGHSH and CDR2 LQKENI. This CDR3 is 15 amino acids long. This CDR3 is CASSPSGTRRDEQFF. CDR3 sequence (DNA): TGTGCCAGCTCACCCAGCGGTACTCGACGGGATGAGCAGTTCTTC.

This rearrangement joins TRBV6-5 to TRBJ2-3; D uncertain. The CDR3 spans 15 residues. V gave up 3 bases and J gave up 0 bases, with 10 bases separating them. CDR1 MNHEY and CDR2 SVGAGI come from the germline V gene. The DNA of the CDR3 is TGTGCCAGCAGTTATATGGGCGTTAGCACAGATACGCAGTATTTT. It specifies CASSYMGVSTDTQYF.

The chain couples TRBV20-1 to TRBJ2-1, with 10 bases fitting TRBD2. The CDR3 spans 16 residues. V lost 3 bases to trimming and J lost 4 bases; unmatched junction nucleotides: 9. Germline CDR1 is DFQATT and CDR2 is SNEGSKA (reference sequence). The CDR3 bases are TGCAGTGCTAGTTCCGGACTAGCGGACCGTTACAATGAGCAGTTCTTC. Translating it yields CSASSGLADRYNEQFF.

The V call is TRBV7-8, the J call TRBJ1-1, with D possibly matching TRBD1 (5 bases). Looked up from germline, CDR1 is SGHVS and CDR2 is FQNEAQ. V lost 7 bases, J lost 5 bases, and 17 bases lay in between. The CDR3 covers 14 residues. In nucleotides, the CDR3 is TGTGCCAGCATTGACGGCCGCGGGGGGACTGAAGCTTTCTTT. Translation gives CASIDGRGGTEAFF.

The V gene is TRBV6-5, the J gene TRBJ1-5, with D maybe TRBD1 (5 bases). V was shortened by 7 bases and J by 5 bases, with 12 bases between the two germline ends. Germline loops: CDR1 MNHEY, CDR2 SVGAGI. This CDR3 has 13 residues. This chain's CDR3 is CASKRSGDQPQHF. The CDR3 bases are TGTGCCAGCAAACGTTCGGGGGATCAGCCCCAGCATTTT.

This rearrangement joins TRBV3-1 (or the pseudogene TRBV3-2) to TRBJ2-5, with 15 bases matching TRBD2. The V gene's germline CDR1 is LGHDT and CDR2 YNNKEL (reference sequence). V was pared by 3 bases and J by 5 bases, with 13 bases of the junction left unmatched. The CDR3 consists of 19 residues. The DNA for the CDR3 is TGTGCCAGCAGCCACTCAAGATGGACTAGCGGGAGGGGAGGTGAGACCCAGTACTTC. This codes for CASSHSRWTSGRGGETQYF.

The V and J genes are TRBV27 and TRBJ2-6, with unresolved D. Per germline, CDR1 MNHEY and CDR2 SMNVEV (reference sequence). Between the trimmed V and J ends, which lost 5 bases and 1 base, there was a span of 12 bases. The CDR3 covers 16 residues. DNA of the CDR3: TGTGCCAGCAGTCCCCGGGTCGTATCTGGGGCCAACGTCCTGACTTTC. Its translation: CASSPRVVSGANVLTF.

This sequence joins TRBV4-3 and TRBJ1-1; a possible D gene is TRBD1 (5 bases). This CDR3 is 13 amino acids long. The germline V gene has CDR1 LGHNA and CDR2 YSLEER. V lost 0 bases and J lost 8, with 10 bases in between. The CDR3 nucleotides are TGCGCCAGCAGCCAAGAAAAGGGGCTCGAAGCTTTCTTT. Its protein is CASSQEKGLEAFF.

V is TRBV7-6 and J is TRBJ1-1; 8 nucleotides match TRBD1. The V segment lost 5 bases and the J segment 4 bases; nucleotides outside the gene matches: 9. The V gene's germline CDR1 is SGHVS and CDR2 FNYEAQ. The CDR3 totals 15 residues. CDR3: CASSERTGQVTEAFF. CDR3 DNA sequence: TGTGCCAGCAGCGAAAGGACAGGGCAGGTCACTGAAGCTTTCTTT.

The chain has TRBV5-6 and TRBJ1-5; D gene unclear. The CDR3 has 15 amino acids. Germline CDR1 reads SGHDT; CDR2 reads YYEEEE. The ends were cut back, 1 base at V and 0 bases at J, with 8 bases in the middle. The CDR3 nucleotides are TGTGCCAGCAGCTTGCGAGGTTATAGCAATCAGCCCCAGCATTTT. Its translation: CASSLRGYSNQPQHF. The entire variable domain, with the rest obtained from reference TRBV5-6 and TRBJ1-5, is as follows: DAGVTQSPTHLIKTRGQQVTLRCSPKSGHDTVSWYQQALGQGPQFIFQYYEEEERQRGNFPDRFSGHQFPNYSSELNVNALLLGDSALYLCASSLRGYSNQPQHFGDGTRLSIL.

CDR3 in amino acids: CASASGWNRGSDTQYF. The CDR3 region has the DNA TGTGCCAGTGCCTCCGGGTGGAACAGGGGCTCAGATACGCAGTATTTT. This chain uses TRBV19 with TRBJ2-3; 7 bases match TRBD1. J lost 4 bases, V lost 8 bases, and 15 bases had no gene match. The germline CDR1 and CDR2 sequences are LNHDA and SQIVND (reference sequence). The CDR3 runs 16 residues.

V and J are TRBV7-9 and TRBJ1-1; D is undetermined. Trimming removed 3 bases from V and 4 bases from J, with 12 bases in between. This CDR3 contains 14 residues. CDR1 SEHNR and CDR2 FQNEAQ come from the germline V gene (reference sequence). CDR3 coding DNA: TGTGCCAGCAGCTTTCCTTCAGGCTCCACTGAAGCTTTCTTT. This codes for CASSFPSGSTEAFF.

This sequence joins TRBV19 and TRBJ1-3; possible D gene TRBD1, 6 bases. V was clipped by 7 bases and J by 5 bases, with 15 bases between them. The CDR3 is made up of 14 amino acids. CDR1 LNHDA and CDR2 SQIVND come from the germline V gene (reference sequence). CDR3 in amino acids: CASTPDRERNTIYF. The CDR3 coding sequence is TGTGCCAGTACACCGGACAGAGAACGAAACACCATATATTTT.